This T cell receptor (beta chain) was sequenced in a study of beta chain features in type 1 diabetes. Expressed TCRB transcripts were sequenced, since all the RNA that had been isolated was reverse transcribed. Assay: immunoSEQ multiplex PCR; the TCRdb copy retains only in-frame clones and omits some. Of about half a million clones in the sample, roughly an eighth were seen once. CDR1 SGHVS and CDR2 FQNEAQ come from the germline V gene. The CDR3 is 13 residues long. Between the trimmed V and J ends, which lost 2 bases and 4 bases, there was a span of 9 bases. The V and J genes are TRBV7-8 and TRBJ2-7; D remains ambiguous. The sequenced sample consisted of naive CD4+ T cells from blood. The receptor was derived from a woman aged 18-29 years in good health. The CDR3 DNA is TGTGCCAGCAGCTTAAGTGGAGAGTACGAGCAGTACTTC. It specifies CASSLSGEYEQYF.